A single sample is the source of the 14 T cell receptor beta chains below, sequenced in a study of shared T cell receptors in the human thymus. Clones were read by immunoSEQ multiplex PCR, and TCRdb kept only the in-frame ones, dropping some. The data hold roughly 660,000 clones, with approximately 88% observed a single time. A further study also used this sample, focusing on human thymus T cells.

Sequencing was carried out using thymocytes. The receptors were gathered from a boy under two years old with a congenital heart defect.

Regarding this clone: This sample includes further DNA sequences coding for the same CDR3. The rearrangement uses TRBV19 and TRBJ2-7; 11 bases are shared with TRBD1. The CDR3 spans 16 residues. Germline CDR1 LNHDA, CDR2 SQIVND (reference sequence). Trimming took 4 bases from V and 6 from J; bases not matched to a gene: 11. The CDR3 reads CASSTLPGTGGSEQYF. CDR3 sequence (DNA): TGTGCCAGTAGTACCTTACCAGGGACAGGGGGTAGCGAGCAGTACTTC.

The J gene is TRBJ2-7, the V gene TRBV14, with 7 bases fitting TRBD2. Trimming at V came to 4 bases and at J to 2 bases, leaving 8 bases not matched to a gene. The germline gives CDR1 SGHDN, CDR2 FVKESK. CDR3 length: 15 residues. The CDR3: CASSLGLEFAYEQYF. CDR3 coding DNA: TGTGCCAGCAGCCTAGGACTAGAATTTGCCTACGAGCAGTACTTC.

J is TRBJ1-4 and V is TRBV28; TRBD1 agrees at 9 bases. Germline CDR1 is MDHEN and CDR2 is SYDVKM. J was trimmed by 6 bases and V by 5 bases; bases with no gene match: 7. The CDR3 has 15 residues. The DNA for the CDR3 is TGTGCCAGCAGTCACCGGACAGGGGAGCATGAAAAACTGTTTTTT. The encoded protein is CASSHRTGEHEKLFF.

The V and J genes are TRBV5-1 and TRBJ2-1; 8 bases agree with TRBD2. Germline V gene sequence: CDR1 SGHRS, CDR2 YFSETQ. The ends lost 6 bases at V and 4 bases at J; junction bases unmatched: 3. This CDR3 is built from 13 residues. As DNA, the CDR3 is TGCGCCAGCACGGGACTAGGGTACAATGAGCAGTTCTTC. This gives the protein CASTGLGYNEQFF.

The rearrangement joins TRBV12-5 to TRBJ1-2, with 12 bases aligning to TRBD1. The CDR3 loop spans 16 amino acids. Germline V gene lookup returns CDR1 LGHNT and CDR2 FRNRAP. The trim removed 4 bases at V and 4 bases at J, leaving 7 bases unmatched. CDR3 DNA sequence: TGTGCTAGTGGTTCGCGCCGGGACAGGGGGCCCTATGGCTACACCTTC. Encoded protein: CASGSRRDRGPYGYTF.

The chain combines TRBV2 with TRBJ1-1, with 8 bases matching TRBD1. CDR3 length: 17 residues. V lost 2 bases, J lost 0 bases, and 8 bases stayed unmatched. Germline CDR1 SNHLY, CDR2 FYNNEI. In DNA form, the CDR3 reads TGTGCCAGCAGTGAAAATGAGACAGGGGTTGTGAACACTGAAGCTTTCTTT. Amino acid sequence: CASSENETGVVNTEAFF.

The genes are TRBV7-6 and TRBJ2-7, with 8 positions matching TRBD2. The CDR3 length is 14 residues. The V and J ends lost 0 bases and 6 bases, in that order; junction bases with no gene match: 4. Looked up from germline, CDR1 is SGHVS and CDR2 is FNYEAQ. The CDR3 region is CASSLAGLAGEQYF. The CDR3 bases are TGTGCCAGCAGCTTAGCTGGGCTAGCGGGCGAGCAGTACTTC.

The V call is TRBV5-4, the J call TRBJ2-3, with unresolved D. The CDR3 is made up of 12 amino acids. Germline V lookup: CDR1 SGHNT, CDR2 YYREEE (reference sequence). V gave up 4 bases and J gave up 2 bases, with 5 bases separating them. The CDR3 protein is CASSATTDTQYF. The CDR3 nucleotides are TGTGCCAGCAGCGCTACCACAGATACGCAGTATTTT.

This sequence joins TRBV28 and TRBJ2-1, with 10 positions matching TRBD2. Per germline, CDR1 MDHEN and CDR2 SYDVKM. The ends lost 4 bases at V and 0 bases at J; junction bases unmatched: 15. The length of the CDR3 is 20 residues. DNA of the CDR3: TGTGCCAGCAGTTCGCTAGCGGGAGTCCGGAATGTGAGCTCCTACAATGAGCAGTTCTTC. This translates into CASSSLAGVRNVSSYNEQFF.

The J gene is TRBJ2-5, the V gene TRBV27; 8 bases match TRBD1. V gave up 6 bases and J gave up 5 bases; unmatched junction bases: 14. From germline, CDR1 is MNHEY and CDR2 SMNVEV (reference sequence). The CDR3 is 16 amino acids. For the CDR3, the DNA is TGTGCCAGCAGCTCTTCCAGGGGGCAAGGTGAGGAGACCCAGTACTTC. Translation gives CASSSSRGQGEETQYF.

The V call is TRBV29-1, the J call TRBJ2-7; TRBD2 is a possible D gene (5 bases). The CDR3 runs 15 residues. Trimming removed 0 bases at V and 2 bases at J, with 14 bases between. Germline V gene data show CDR1 as SQVTM and CDR2 as ANQGSEA. This CDR3 is CSVEDGTTGTYEQYF. The CDR3 DNA is TGCAGCGTTGAAGATGGAACCACCGGGACCTACGAGCAGTACTTC.

This clone was found a few times. V gene TRBV18 combines with J gene TRBJ1-2, with D unclear. V lost 6 bases and J 1 base, leaving 15 bases between the germline ends. The length of the CDR3 is 15 residues. Germline lookup yields CDR1 KGHSH and CDR2 LQKENI. DNA for the CDR3: TGTGCCAGCTCCTCCAACCGGGTTTTTAACTATGGCTACACCTTC. It is translated as CASSSNRVFNYGYTF.

This chain joins TRBV4-1 and TRBJ2-1; the match to TRBD2 covers 13 bases. CDR1 MGHRA and CDR2 YSYEKL come from the germline V gene. The CDR3 is 17 amino acids. V lost 5 bases and J lost 5; bases outside the gene matches: 9. CDR3 in amino acids: CASSVGLAGAENNEQFF. CDR3 nucleotide sequence: TGCGCCAGCAGCGTCGGACTAGCGGGAGCCGAGAACAATGAGCAGTTCTTC.

V usage is TRBV10-1 and J usage is TRBJ2-5; tentative D call: TRBD2 (6 bases). Germline CDR1 WNHNN, CDR2 SYGVQD (reference sequence). V lost 4 bases to trimming and J lost 2 bases, with 17 bases between them. This CDR3 has 16 residues. The CDR3 DNA reads as TGCGCCAGCAGTGCCGGGGCTAGCGTACTACAAGAGACCCAGTACTTC. This sequence encodes CASSAGASVLQETQYF.